This T cell receptor beta chain was captured in a study of technical replicates of blood from a handful of donors. Libraries were prepared by immunoSEQ multiplex PCR; TCRdb keeps only in-frame clonotypes and omits some of them. The sample yields approximately 49,000 clones, roughly nine tenths seen once. Material: PBMCs. The source is a human donor in good health. Some clones in this sample may be carry-over from other donors' samples.

DNA of the CDR3: TGTGCTAGTGGTTTGCCAGACCCCCGGGTTGGCTACACCTTC. As protein: CASGLPDPRVGYTF. This chain joins TRBV12-5 and TRBJ1-2; D gene unclear. V lost 2 bases to trimming and J lost 7 bases, with 14 bases between them. Germline V lookup: CDR1 LGHNT, CDR2 FRNRAP. The CDR3 covers 14 residues.